These 3 T cell receptor beta chains were sequenced from one sample in a study of Graves' ophthalmopathy and Graves' hyperthyroidism. Using RNA transcripts, the TCR beta CDR3 regions were amplified. RT-PCR with HTBI primers came first, then second-round multiplex PCR. TCRdb recomputed calls from the multiplex PCR reads with MiXCR, one row per CDR3 protein. Of about 220,000 distinct CDR3 sequences listed, 20% to 25% are singletons. The sequencing sample was made of peripheral blood. These receptors were collected from a woman aged 45-60 years with Graves' ophthalmopathy.

This clonotype was seen at least ten times. The gene calls are TRBV27 and TRBJ2-7; possible D gene TRBD2, 5 bases. The CDR3 length is 15 residues. Trimming removed 6 bases at V and 2 bases at J, with 17 bases between. CDR1 and CDR2 from the germline V gene are MNHEY and SMNVEV (reference sequence). The CDR3 bases are TGTGCCAGCAGCGGACTGCGGGTGTCGGCCTACGAGCAGTACTTC. Translated: CASSGLRVSAYEQYF.

This clonotype was recorded many times. The chain uses TRBV20-1 and TRBJ1-2, with a possible D match to TRBD1 (5 bases). Looked up from germline, CDR1 is DFQATT and CDR2 is SNEGSKA (reference sequence). Trimming took off 0 bases at V and 2 bases at J, with 16 bases between the two ends. The CDR3 consists of 16 residues. The CDR3 region has the DNA TGCAGTGCTAGAGATCAGAGGGACTTTGCCAACTATGGCTACACCTTC. This translates into CSARDQRDFANYGYTF.

This clonotype was counted many times. The J gene is TRBJ1-3, the V gene TRBV5-6; no definite D call. The CDR3 extends over 15 amino acids. Germline CDR1 is SGHDT and CDR2 is YYEEEE. V lost 1 base, J lost 0 bases, and 8 bases lay in between. The CDR3 nucleotides read TGTGCCAGCAGCTTGCCCGGGAACTCTGGAAACACCATATATTTT. It specifies CASSLPGNSGNTIYF.